Listed below are T cell receptor beta chains from one sample, sequenced in a study of blood T cell repertoires in COVID-19. The assay was immunoSEQ multiplex PCR, and TCRdb's table has in-frame clones only and misses some. The repertoire holds about 200,000 clones, roughly 90% seen once, with approximately 8.1% in the top ten. What was sequenced was PBMCs or T cells enriched from blood (not recorded which). These receptors were taken from a woman aged 18-29 years who had recovered from COVID-19. Each CDR3 is given without its conserved first and last residue. Clone size, where shown, is once, few, many, or a class for clones that have expanded.

abundance	len	v_gene	j_gene	CDR3aa
-	11	TRBV19	TRBJ1-5	ARGTGNNQPQH
-	13	TRBV2	TRBJ1-2	ASSGAPSPNYGYT
-	12	TRBV9	TRBJ2-7	ASSVDVSTYEQY
-	14	TRBV9	TRBJ1-2	ASSDREGRGHYGYT
-	15	TRBV9	TRBJ2-3	ASSVASSGGHTDTQY
-	12	TRBV24-1	TRBJ1-2	ATSEVGRNYGYT
-	10	TRBV28	TRBJ2-7	AIGGATYEQY
-	15	TRBV9	TRBJ2-1	ASSVGGVGLGDDEQF
-	17	TRBV4-1	TRBJ1-6	ASSPLQGQLSSYNSPLH
-	13	TRBV5-5	TRBJ1-2	ASKRTGGGSYGYT
-	13	TRBV5-5	TRBJ1-5	ASSVSGYSNQPQH
once	12	TRBV3-1/TRBV3-2	TRBJ1-6	ASSLRTYNSPLH
-	13	TRBV7-8	TRBJ2-7	ASSADRGRAMEQY
-	12	TRBV20-1	TRBJ2-7	SASLAGGWGEQY
-	13	TRBV4-1	TRBJ2-7	ASSLRTSGSYEQY
-	14	TRBV28	TRBJ1-2	ASSLPGSFSYYGYT
-	12	TRBV6-5	TRBJ1-2	ASSYSNRVYGYT
-	13	TRBV5-5	TRBJ2-7	ASSQLQRVSYEQY
-	12	TRBV30	TRBJ2-5	ASGWGADPQAQY
-	15	TRBV24-1	TRBJ2-2	ATSRGTFTGRTGELF
-	12	TRBV11-3	TRBJ2-5	ASSLNSGGETQY
-	12	TRBV9	TRBJ1-3	ASSVGSSGNTIY
-	14	TRBV5-1	TRBJ1-3	ASSFTQGFSGNTIY
-	10	TRBV3-1/TRBV3-2	TRBJ2-7	AGSWDFYEQY
few	11	TRBV7-8	TRBJ2-7	ASSLGGGYEQY
once	14	TRBV9	TRBJ1-1	ASSPYPGTLNTEAF
-	14	TRBV9	TRBJ2-2	ASSALASTNTGELF
-	15	TRBV28	TRBJ2-1	ASSQGTVVGSRDEQF
-	12	TRBV28	TRBJ1-5	ASSSLTDNQPQH